The 18 T cell receptor beta chains listed next were all sequenced from one sample in a study of cytomegalovirus exposure and HLA in healthy donors. Amplification used 60 Vbeta primers and 13 Jbeta primers. Sequencing used immunoSEQ multiplex PCR; TCRdb keeps in-frame clones, though not all of them. The table records about 180,000 clones, about 83% of them present only once. Sequenced input: PBMCs. All receptors come from a girl under 18 in good health and CMV-seropositive.

The gene calls are TRBV6-5 and TRBJ1-1, with 8 bases matching TRBD1. CDR1 is MNHEY, CDR2 SVGAGI, per germline. CDR3 length equals 13 residues. V was pared by 9 bases and J by 4 bases, with 7 bases of the junction left unmatched. The CDR3 protein is CASTQGAGTEAFF. Written as DNA, the CDR3 is TGTGCCAGTACTCAGGGGGCTGGCACTGAAGCTTTCTTT.

This chain uses TRBV25-1 with TRBJ2-7; the D gene is possibly TRBD1 (6 bases). V was shortened by 5 bases and J by 4 bases, with 15 bases between the two germline ends. The germline gives CDR1 MGHDK, CDR2 SYGVNS. The CDR3 loop spans 14 amino acids. The CDR3 reads CASSRQGSLYEQYF. Here the CDR3 DNA reads TGTGCCAGCAGTAGGCAGGGGAGTCTATACGAGCAGTACTTC.

The chain uses TRBV9 and TRBJ2-2; perhaps TRBD2 as D (5 bases). Trimming removed 0 bases from V and 1 base from J, with 16 bases in between. In germline, CDR1 is SGDLS, CDR2 YYNGEE. This CDR3 is built from 18 residues. The CDR3 loop is CASSVATGPRGNTGELFF. CDR3 nucleotide sequence: TGTGCCAGCAGCGTAGCTACGGGCCCCCGGGGGAACACCGGGGAGCTGTTTTTT. Together with reference TRBV9 and TRBJ2-2, the CDR3 gives the full variable domain: DSGVTQTPKHLITATGQRVTLRCSPRSGDLSVYWYQQSLDQGLQFLIQYYNGEERAKGNILERFSAQQFPDLHSELNLSSLELGDSALYFCASSVATGPRGNTGELFFGEGSRLTVL.

J is TRBJ1-2 and V is TRBV12-5, with D possibly being TRBD1 (6 bases). The germline gives CDR1 LGHNT, CDR2 FRNRAP. Trimming pared 6 bases from V and 5 bases from J, leaving 25 bases between. The CDR3 length is 17 residues. CDR3 sequence reads: CASGSILGQRVSYGYTF. In DNA, the CDR3 is TGTGCTAGTGGCTCTATATTAGGACAGCGAGTTTCTTATGGCTACACCTTC.

The sample holds one count of this clone. The chain joins TRBV15 to TRBJ2-7, with 7 bases fitting TRBD1. The CDR3 sequence is 15 residues long. The germline V gene has CDR1 LNHNV and CDR2 YYDKDF (reference sequence). With V trimmed by 8 bases and J by 4 bases, 14 bases remained unmatched. The CDR3 protein is CATAFRQGDPYEQYF. The CDR3 nucleotides read TGTGCCACCGCTTTCAGGCAGGGGGACCCTTACGAGCAGTACTTC.

The rearrangement joins TRBV7-9 to TRBJ1-1, with 9 bases lining up with TRBD1. Germline-derived CDR1 and CDR2 are SEHNR and FQNEAQ (reference sequence). V was clipped by 3 bases and J by 2 bases; unmatched bases: 4. The CDR3 is 15 amino acids. The CDR3 sequence is CASSFGTGINTEAFF. Here the CDR3 DNA reads TGTGCCAGCAGCTTCGGGACAGGGATCAACACTGAAGCTTTCTTT. Using reference TRBV7-9 and TRBJ1-1 for the parts outside the CDR3, the full variable domain is DTGVSQNPRHKITKRGQNVTFRCDPISEHNRLYWYRQTLGQGPEFLTYFQNEAQLEKSRLLSDRFSAERPKGSFSTLEIQRTEQGDSAMYLCASSFGTGINTEAFFGQGTRLTVV.

CDR3 in DNA: TGTGCCAGCAGTTGGTCCAGGGGGCACACTGAAGCTTTCTTT. Its translation: CASSWSRGHTEAFF. The genes are TRBV6-5 and TRBJ1-1; 8 bases agree with TRBD1. Trimming cost V 4 bases and J 3 bases; bases outside gene matches: 4. The CDR3 runs to 14 residues. Germline CDR1 reads MNHEY; CDR2 reads SVGAGI.

The genes are TRBV6-5 and TRBJ2-7, with a tentative D call TRBD2 (5 bases). The CDR3 extends over 13 amino acids. Germline CDR1 is MNHEY and CDR2 is SVGAGI. The germline V and J ends were trimmed by 5 bases and 4 bases, with 12 bases remaining between them. CDR3 region: CASSRSLGYEQYF. In DNA, the CDR3 is TGTGCCAGCAGTCGCTCACTAGGATACGAGCAGTACTTC.

V and J are TRBV19 and TRBJ2-3; tentative D call: TRBD1 (6 bases). The CDR3 length is 12 residues. Trimming removed 11 bases at V and 8 bases at J, with 17 bases between. Germline CDR1 is LNHDA and CDR2 is SQIVND (reference sequence). The CDR3, as DNA: TGTGCCGTCCCCCAGGGGAAGGCTACGCAGTATTTT. Residues: CAVPQGKATQYF.

V usage is TRBV12-5 and J usage is TRBJ1-1; D call uncertain. Germline V CDR1 and CDR2: LGHNT, FRNRAP. V lost 7 bases, J lost 0 bases, and 9 bases lay in between. This CDR3 has 13 amino acids. In DNA, the CDR3 is TGTGCTAGTGCTCTGAGCATGAACACTGAAGCTTTCTTT. Its protein product is CASALSMNTEAFF.

This chain links TRBV5-4 with TRBJ2-5, with TRBD1 as a possible D gene (6 bases). CDR3 length: 17 residues. The V and J ends lost 7 bases and 4 bases respectively, with 26 bases between them. Germline V lookup: CDR1 SGHNT, CDR2 YYREEE (reference sequence). Here the CDR3 reads CASDWGPGGFMRETQYF. CDR3 DNA: TGTGCCAGCGATTGGGGACCTGGGGGCTTCATGAGAGAGACCCAGTACTTC. Drawing the rest from reference TRBV5-4 and TRBJ2-5, the complete variable domain is ETGVTQSPTHLIKTRGQQVTLRCSSQSGHNTVSWYQQALGQGPQFIFQYYREEENGRGNFPPRFSGLQFPNYSSELNVNALELDDSALYLCASDWGPGGFMRETQYFGPGTRLLVL.

The chain joins TRBV19 to TRBJ2-3; 10 bases fit TRBD2. With 8 bases clipped from V and 7 bases from J, the junction kept 9 bases outside the gene matches. CDR3 length: 14 residues. Germline V lookup: CDR1 LNHDA, CDR2 SQIVND (reference sequence). As DNA, the CDR3 is TGTGCCAGTCGGAGCGGGGGGGCGGTTAATACGCAGTATTTT. Translating gives CASRSGGAVNTQYF.

In this sample, this clone turned up once. The rearrangement joins TRBV28 to TRBJ2-3, with 10 bases that match TRBD2. Trimming cost V 7 bases and J 2 bases; bases outside gene matches: 6. The CDR3 is 15 residues long. CDR1 is MDHEN and CDR2 is SYDVKM in the germline V gene. The DNA of the CDR3 is TGTGCCAGCATTGCTAGCGGGGGACCCACAGATACGCAGTATTTT. Its translation is CASIASGGPTDTQYF.

This clone has only one observation. This sequence joins TRBV5-4 and TRBJ2-3, with D perhaps matching TRBD1 (5 bases). V was clipped by 1 base and J by 5 bases, with 5 bases between them. CDR3 length equals 12 residues. Germline V gene lookup returns CDR1 SGHNT and CDR2 YYREEE (reference sequence). The CDR3 is CASSLRGDTQYF. CDR3 nucleotide sequence: TGTGCCAGCAGCTTGAGGGGAGATACGCAGTATTTT.

This chain uses TRBV6-1 with TRBJ1-1, with D possibly TRBD1 on 5 matching bases. The germline gives CDR1 MNHNS, CDR2 SASEGT. Trimming removed 4 bases from V and 6 bases from J, with 12 bases in between. The CDR3 totals 13 residues. CDR3 DNA: TGTGCCAGCAGTGTCTCAGGGTACGCTGAAGCTTTCTTT. Translated: CASSVSGYAEAFF.

This rearrangement joins TRBV10-2 to TRBJ2-2; D is undetermined. The CDR3 loop spans 12 amino acids. Germline V lookup: CDR1 WSHSY, CDR2 SAAADI. Between the trimmed V and J ends, which lost 4 bases and 4 bases, there was a span of 4 bases. The CDR3 coding sequence is TGCGCCAGCAGTGCGAGCACCGGGGAGCTGTTTTTT. Protein: CASSASTGELFF.

The chain links TRBV5-1 to TRBJ1-6; 9 positions match TRBD1. The junction had 9 bases not matched to a gene; V was cut back by 3 bases and J by 8 bases. CDR1 SGHRS and CDR2 YFSETQ come from the germline V gene. There are 16 residues in the CDR3. The CDR3: CASSYYRDRVHSPLHF. In DNA, the CDR3 is TGCGCCAGCAGCTATTACCGGGACAGGGTGCATTCACCCCTCCACTTT.

As for this clone: Germline and junction disagree at one end, which may indicate a read error. The CDR3 DNA sequence: TGCAGTGCGGAGCGACAGGGCACCTTT. As protein: CSAERQGTF. The genes are TRBV20-1 and TRBJ1-1; 7 nucleotides agree with TRBD1. This CDR3 contains 9 residues. Germline CDR1 reads DFQATT; CDR2 reads SNEGSKA (reference sequence).